Below, 30 T cell receptor beta chains from the same sample are listed, as sequenced in a study of shared clonotypes between healthy human individuals. The protocol was immunoSEQ multiplex PCR, while the TCRdb copy is restricted to in-frame clones and leaves out a portion. The sample has some 2,000,000 clones, 90% to 97% seen once. Input material: naive CD4+ T cells sorted from blood. Regarding subset: CD45RA+ positively selected. These receptors were taken from a young man in good health.

This clone was counted once. The V call is TRBV4-1, the J call TRBJ1-2; TRBD1 matches 8 bases. The junction had 4 bases not matched to a gene; V was cut back by 0 bases and J by 1 base. Looked up from germline, CDR1 is MGHRA and CDR2 is YSYEKL. The CDR3 length is 16 residues. Here the CDR3 reads CASSQDTGTGNYGYTF. In DNA, the CDR3 is TGCGCCAGCAGCCAAGATACCGGGACAGGTAACTATGGCTACACCTTC.

CDR3 DNA sequence: TGCGCCAGCAGCGGCCGGGACAGGGCTAACTATGGCTACACCTTC. Its translation is CASSGRDRANYGYTF. The chain carries TRBV5-1 and TRBJ1-2; TRBD1 matches at 9 bases. Germline CDR1 is SGHRS and CDR2 is YFSETQ. V gave up 4 bases and J gave up 0 bases; unmatched junction bases: 4. The CDR3 covers 15 residues.

The rearrangement joins TRBV7-8 to TRBJ2-3, with a weak D call TRBD1 (5 bases). The CDR3 contains 16 residues. Germline V CDR1 and CDR2: SGHVS, FQNEAQ. Trimming stripped 1 base from V and 8 bases from J, with 19 bases between. CDR3 amino acids: CASSLGGQGFRATQYF. CDR3 DNA sequence: TGTGCCAGCAGCTTAGGGGGCCAGGGATTCCGAGCTACGCAGTATTTT.

The V and J genes are TRBV19 and TRBJ2-1; 15 positions agree with TRBD2. V trimming: 2 bases; J trimming: 6 bases; junction bases outside the gene matches: 5. The CDR3 consists of 17 residues. CDR1 LNHDA and CDR2 SQIVND come from the germline V gene (reference sequence). This CDR3 is CASSIFMGLAGGNEQFF. Written as DNA, the CDR3 is TGTGCCAGTAGTATATTTATGGGACTAGCGGGAGGCAATGAGCAGTTCTTC. The full variable domain, rest sourced from reference TRBV19 and TRBJ2-1, is DGGITQSPKYLFRKEGQNVTLSCEQNLNHDAMYWYRQDPGQGLRLIYYSQIVNDFQKGDIAEGYSVSREKKESFPLTVTSAQKNPTAFYLCASSIFMGLAGGNEQFFGPGTRLTVL.

A word on this clone: The sample holds other DNA sequences that translate to the same CDR3. This chain connects TRBV5-1 to TRBJ2-3; possible D gene TRBD1, 6 bases. The CDR3 sequence is 13 residues long. The germline V gene encodes CDR1 SGHRS and CDR2 YFSETQ. Between the trimmed V and J ends, which lost 0 bases and 6 bases, there was a span of 8 bases. As DNA, the CDR3 is TGCGCCAGCAGCTTGGGGGGGCAGGATACGCAGTATTTT. The encoded protein is CASSLGGQDTQYF.

As regards this clone: Within the sample, other DNA sequences also encode this same CDR3. V gene TRBV6-5 combines with J gene TRBJ2-1; 8 bases agree with TRBD1. V gave up 2 bases and J gave up 4 bases; unmatched junction bases: 4. This CDR3 comprises 15 residues. CDR1 is MNHEY and CDR2 is SVGAGI in the germline V gene. In DNA form, the CDR3 reads TGTGCCAGCAGTTACGGACAGGGCCCTTACAATGAGCAGTTCTTC. Translating gives CASSYGQGPYNEQFF.

The V and J genes are TRBV18 and TRBJ2-2, with D possibly TRBD1 on 5 matching bases. V was trimmed by 1 base and J by 0 bases, leaving 12 bases between them. From germline, CDR1 is KGHSH and CDR2 LQKENI. CDR3 length: 17 amino acids. The CDR3 loop reads CASSPRGTGTNTGELFF. The CDR3 nucleotides read TGTGCCAGCTCACCACGAGGCACAGGAACGAACACCGGGGAGCTGTTTTTT.

The rearrangement uses TRBV5-6 and TRBJ1-1; 8 nucleotides line up with TRBD1. The CDR3 is 15 residues long. V lost 4 bases and J lost 0; bases outside the gene matches: 5. Germline CDR1 SGHDT, CDR2 YYEEEE. CDR3: CASSVRGLVNTEAFF. As DNA, the CDR3 is TGTGCCAGCAGCGTCAGGGGGCTGGTGAACACTGAAGCTTTCTTT.

This clone is a singleton in its sample. This chain uses TRBV5-1 with TRBJ2-1, with D possibly matching TRBD1 (6 bases). Deletions cut 4 bases from V and 3 bases from J, with 11 bases between. The length of the CDR3 is 14 residues. The germline CDR1 and CDR2 sequences are SGHRS and YFSETQ. DNA of the CDR3: TGCGCCAGCAGCCAGGGGAAAGGCTACAATGAGCAGTTCTTC. Translated, it gives CASSQGKGYNEQFF.

J is TRBJ1-4 and V is TRBV10-3; 9 bases map to TRBD1. Germline V CDR1 and CDR2: ENHRY, SYGVKD. This CDR3 contains 13 residues. Trimming cost V 8 bases and J 5 bases; bases outside gene matches: 3. The CDR3, as DNA: TGTGCCATCGGGACAGGGCCAAATGAAAAACTGTTTTTT. This gives the protein CAIGTGPNEKLFF.

This chain uses TRBV28 with TRBJ1-2, with a tentative D call TRBD1 (5 bases). Germline CDR1 and CDR2: MDHEN and SYDVKM. Deletions cut 1 base from V and 4 bases from J, with 13 bases between. The CDR3 extends over 15 amino acids. DNA for the CDR3: TGTGCCAGCAGTTTATCCCCCCTTGGGGGCTATGGCTACACCTTC. Its protein is CASSLSPLGGYGYTF.

The chain is built from TRBV25-1 and TRBJ2-4; D gene ambiguous. There are 15 residues in the CDR3. The V end was cut by 1 base, the J end by 0 bases, with 7 bases between. Germline loops: CDR1 MGHDK, CDR2 SYGVNS. The CDR3 region is CASSESSIAKNIQYF. CDR3 nucleotide sequence: TGTGCCAGCAGTGAATCTTCTATAGCCAAAAACATTCAGTACTTC.

This clone is a singleton in its sample. The CDR3 is CASSFSGTGSTDTQYF. CDR3 bases: TGTGCCAGCAGCTTTTCGGGGACAGGAAGCACAGATACGCAGTATTTT. This chain connects TRBV5-6 to TRBJ2-3; TRBD1 aligns across 8 bases. CDR3 length equals 16 residues. Trimming took 2 bases from V and 0 from J; bases not matched to a gene: 5. The germline gives CDR1 SGHDT, CDR2 YYEEEE. The full variable domain, rest sourced from reference TRBV5-6 and TRBJ2-3, is DAGVTQSPTHLIKTRGQQVTLRCSPKSGHDTVSWYQQALGQGPQFIFQYYEEEERQRGNFPDRFSGHQFPNYSSELNVNALLLGDSALYLCASSFSGTGSTDTQYFGPGTRLTVL.

This chain links TRBV6-1 with TRBJ1-4, with D maybe TRBD1 (5 bases). V lost 7 bases and J 8 bases, leaving 17 bases between the germline ends. From germline, CDR1 is MNHNS and CDR2 SASEGT. The CDR3 loop spans 14 amino acids. The CDR3: CASTLIRGQEKLFF. The CDR3 bases are TGTGCCAGCACCCTCATAAGGGGCCAGGAAAAACTGTTTTTT.

The chain carries TRBV19 and TRBJ1-4; no definite D call. Looked up from germline, CDR1 is LNHDA and CDR2 is SQIVND (reference sequence). The V gene lost 4 bases and the J gene lost 8 bases, with 8 bases spanning the gap. This CDR3 has 12 amino acids. CDR3 nucleotide sequence: TGTGCCAGTAGTACTACCCCCGAAAAACTGTTTTTT. The encoded protein is CASSTTPEKLFF.

This rearrangement joins TRBV7-2 to TRBJ2-1; no reliable D call. Germline CDR1 is SGHTA and CDR2 is FQGNSA. Trimming shortened V by 0 bases and J by 6 bases, and 15 bases separated the two germline ends. The CDR3 extends over 16 amino acids. CDR3 DNA: TGTGCCAGCAGCTTAGCTGCCACCACGGTGGGCAATGAGCAGTTCTTC. Translated, it gives CASSLAATTVGNEQFF.

This clone was observed once. J is TRBJ1-2 and V is TRBV27; TRBD1 agrees at 9 bases. V shed 4 bases, J shed 4 bases, and the junction held 7 bases outside the gene matches. Germline lookup yields CDR1 MNHEY and CDR2 SMNVEV (reference sequence). There are 15 residues in the CDR3. The CDR3 region has the DNA TGTGCCAGCAGTTCCGGGGACAGGGCCGTCTATGGCTACACCTTC. It yields the protein CASSSGDRAVYGYTF.

CDR3 region: CASSPPSGGGAEQYF. The CDR3 DNA reads TGTGCCAGCTCACCACCTAGCGGGGGGGGTGCCGAGCAGTACTTC. The rearrangement joins TRBV18 to TRBJ2-7; 11 bases line up with TRBD2. Unmatched junction bases numbered 4, after V lost 0 bases and J lost 6 bases. The CDR3 sequence is 15 residues long. Germline CDR1 is KGHSH and CDR2 is LQKENI.

The rearrangement uses TRBV6-5 and TRBJ1-2, with TRBD1 identical over 10 bases. V trimming: 2 bases; J trimming: 7 bases; junction bases outside the gene matches: 4. The CDR3 covers 14 residues. The germline V gene encodes CDR1 MNHEY and CDR2 SVGAGI. This CDR3 reads CASSYDRGPSGYTF. DNA of the CDR3: TGTGCCAGCAGTTACGACAGGGGGCCTTCTGGCTACACCTTC.

The gene calls are TRBV7-8 and TRBJ1-5; D gene uncertain. The CDR3 loop spans 14 amino acids. The germline CDR1 and CDR2 sequences are SGHVS and FQNEAQ. V was clipped by 0 bases and J by 4 bases, with 7 bases between them. The CDR3 sequence is CASSLAEINQPQHF. The CDR3 DNA sequence: TGTGCCAGCAGCTTAGCAGAGATTAATCAGCCCCAGCATTTT.

This sequence joins TRBV5-1 and TRBJ2-7, with D perhaps TRBD1 (6 bases). V lost 4 bases and J lost 5, with 19 bases in between. Germline V gene sequence: CDR1 SGHRS, CDR2 YFSETQ. The CDR3 extends over 15 amino acids. As DNA, the CDR3 is TGCGCCAGCAGCCGGAATGCAGGGGTCGTCGACGAGCAGTACTTC. Translating it yields CASSRNAGVVDEQYF.

With regard to this clone: Other DNA sequences of this sample code for an identical CDR3. The chain links TRBV5-1 to TRBJ2-5; TRBD2 might be the D (6 bases). This CDR3 has 12 amino acids. Germline V lookup: CDR1 SGHRS, CDR2 YFSETQ. V was cut by 4 bases and J by 5 bases, with 9 bases left in between. Here the CDR3 DNA reads TGCGCCAGCAGCCCTGGGGGGGAGACCCAGTACTTC. Protein sequence: CASSPGGETQYF.

J is TRBJ2-5 and V is TRBV5-1, with a possible D match to TRBD1 (7 bases). The germline CDR1 and CDR2 sequences are SGHRS and YFSETQ. V shed 7 bases and J shed 5 bases, with 15 bases lying between them. This CDR3 is 13 amino acids long. CDR3 sequence reads: CASSRGAGETQYF. The CDR3 DNA follows: TGCGCCAGCTCCAGGGGGGCGGGTGAGACCCAGTACTTC.

This chain connects TRBV25-1 to TRBJ1-1; the D is unclear. V lost 0 bases, J lost 3 bases, and 8 bases lay in between. The CDR3 has 14 residues. Germline V CDR1 and CDR2: MGHDK, SYGVNS. CDR3 region: CASSEYRGYTEAFF. In DNA, the CDR3 is TGTGCCAGCAGTGAATACCGGGGATACACTGAAGCTTTCTTT.

V gene TRBV7-9 combines with J gene TRBJ2-3; D is ambiguous. The CDR3 consists of 13 residues. V shed 2 bases and J shed 4 bases, with 7 bases lying between them. Germline V CDR1 and CDR2: SEHNR, FQNEAQ (reference sequence). As DNA, the CDR3 is TGTGCCAGCAGCTTACTTGCATCAGATACGCAGTATTTT. This gives the protein CASSLLASDTQYF.

This clone was counted a single time. The V gene is TRBV7-2, the J gene TRBJ2-3; a possible D gene is TRBD2 (6 bases). V was pared by 5 bases and J by 1 base, with 16 bases between. This CDR3 has 16 amino acids. Germline V gene sequence: CDR1 SGHTA, CDR2 FQGNSA. The CDR3 sequence: CASSPGGSGRTDTQYF. For the CDR3, the DNA is TGTGCCAGCAGCCCCGGGGGTAGCGGTCGCACAGATACGCAGTATTTT.

This chain uses TRBV5-4 with TRBJ1-1; TRBD1 matches at 7 bases. V shed 2 bases, J shed 4 bases, and the junction held 2 bases outside the gene matches. The germline V gene has CDR1 SGHNT and CDR2 YYREEE (reference sequence). CDR3 length: 13 residues. CDR3 protein: CASSFGQVTEAFF. Here the CDR3 DNA reads TGTGCCAGCAGCTTCGGACAGGTCACTGAAGCTTTCTTT.

The chain is built from TRBV6-6 and TRBJ2-7; 8 nucleotides line up with TRBD1. Germline trimming cut 6 bases from V and 6 bases from J; bases unmatched to any gene: 7. This CDR3 spans 13 amino acids. The V gene's germline CDR1 is MNHNY and CDR2 SVGAGI (reference sequence). CDR3 DNA: TGTGCCAGCAGCCGTGGACAGGGTGGCGAGCAGTACTTC. Its translation is CASSRGQGGEQYF.

V and J are TRBV10-3 and TRBJ1-3; D remains ambiguous. V was shortened by 0 bases and J by 0 bases, with 3 bases between the two germline ends. CDR3 size: 14 residues. From germline, CDR1 is ENHRY and CDR2 SYGVKD. The CDR3 reads CAISESVSGNTIYF. In nucleotides, the CDR3 is TGTGCCATCAGTGAGTCGGTCTCTGGAAACACCATATATTTT.

The chain couples TRBV5-4 to TRBJ2-7; D is perhaps TRBD2 (5 bases). V lost 5 bases and J lost 1, with 16 bases in between. The germline gives CDR1 SGHNT, CDR2 YYREEE (reference sequence). The CDR3 runs 15 residues. The CDR3 DNA follows: TGTGCCAGCAGTCGGAACGCTGGCGGGTCCTACGAGCAGTACTTC. This encodes CASSRNAGGSYEQYF.